This T cell receptor (beta chain) was observed in a study of vaccination and CD4 T cells after COVID-19. A remark on this clonotype: Its target is unknown.

The time point denotes: late sampling 161 to 241 days after vaccination in three convalescent patients. The treatment: roughly ten-day PBMC culture with coronavirus spike peptide pools or control peptides (ViraFEST assay). General study findings and limits: Convalescent patients studied were relatively few, and early post-infection timepoints were absent.

This CDR3 region has 11 residues. Trimming removed 0 bases at V and 4 bases at J, with 0 bases between. CDR1 is MGHRA and CDR2 is YSYEKL in the germline V gene. Once obtained from cultured CD4+ T cells, the DNA was sequenced using the Oncomine TCR Beta short-read assay. In this case, cultured CD4+ T cells provided the extracted genomic DNA. MiXCR was run by TCRdb on the PCR reads, yielding one entry per CDR3 protein. Found here are some 21,000 distinct CDR3 sequences, roughly 46% of them singletons; the top ten hold 10% to 15%. This TCR derives from a human donor who had recovered from COVID-19. Sequencing used CD4+ T cells from blood, cultured in vitro, obtained about 7 months after SARS-CoV-2 vaccination. The J gene is TRBJ2-5, the V gene TRBV4-1; no definite D call. The DNA for the CDR3 is TGCGCCAGCAGCCAAGAAGAGACCCAGTACTTC. It codes for CASSQEETQYF.